The rows below give T cell receptor beta chains drawn from one sample of a study of blood T cell repertoires in COVID-19. Profiling relied on immunoSEQ multiplex PCR, and the TCRdb table lists in-frame clones only, not all of them. The sample contains about 190,000 clones, roughly 90% of which appear only once. Sequencing input: peripheral blood. The receptors originated from a man between 45 and 60 years old with acute or convalescent COVID-19. Both conserved end residues are part of each CDR3. A D gene is named only where the DNA matches it firmly. Size is stated for part of the rows, as once, few or many counts, or as a class when the clone is expanded.

j_gene	v_gene	d_gene	abundance	CDR3aa	CDR3nt
TRBJ2-1	TRBV20-1	NA	NA	CRPAAYNEQFF	TGCAGGCCAGCGGCATACAATGAGCAGTTCTTC
TRBJ1-5	TRBV19	NA	once	CASSRTSGYNQPQHF	TGTGCCAGTAGTAGGACGTCGGGATACAATCAGCCCCAGCATTTT
TRBJ2-5	TRBV19	TRBD2	NA	CASMPTGTSVETQYF	TGTGCCAGTATGCCAACCGGGACTAGCGTGGAGACCCAGTACTTC
TRBJ2-3	TRBV11-3	TRBD2	NA	CASSLGSGRSTDTQYF	TGTGCCAGCAGCTTAGGGAGCGGGAGATCGACAGATACGCAGTATTTT
TRBJ1-6	TRBV6-4	TRBD1	few	CASSFAQGGNSPLHF	TGTGCCAGCAGCTTCGCACAGGGGGGCAATTCACCCCTCCACTTT
TRBJ2-1	TRBV3-1/TRBV3-2	TRBD2	NA	CASSPTPGTSGYEQFF	TGTGCCAGCAGCCCGACCCCCGGGACTAGCGGCTATGAGCAGTTCTTC
TRBJ2-1	TRBV6-5	TRBD2	once	CASSPLAGPYNEQFF	TGTGCCAGCAGTCCCCTAGCGGGGCCCTACAATGAGCAGTTCTTC
TRBJ2-1	TRBV9	TRBD2	NA	CASTSGSRYNEQFF	TGTGCCAGCACCAGCGGGAGCAGATACAATGAGCAGTTCTTC
TRBJ2-7	TRBV6-5	NA	NA	CARGPFDEQYF	TGTGCCAGGGGGCCTTTCGACGAGCAGTACTTC
TRBJ2-7	TRBV3-1/TRBV3-2	TRBD2	once	CASSRRLAGKLEQYF	TGTGCCAGCAGCCGCCGACTAGCGGGAAAACTCGAGCAGTACTTC
TRBJ2-1	TRBV6-1	NA	NA	CASSGAYESSYNEQFF	TGTGCCAGCAGTGGAGCCTACGAATCGTCTTACAATGAGCAGTTCTTC
TRBJ2-5	TRBV9	NA	NA	CASSDRDLGGETQYF	TGTGCCAGCAGCGACCGAGATTTGGGGGGAGAGACCCAGTACTTC
TRBJ2-1	TRBV7-3	NA	once	CASSSTGYEAHEQFF	TGTGCCAGCAGCTCTACAGGGTACGAGGCACATGAGCAGTTCTTC
TRBJ1-1	TRBV7-2	NA	NA	CASSLGQVNTEAFF	TGTGCCAGCAGCTTAGGGCAGGTCAACACTGAAGCTTTCTTT
TRBJ1-1	TRBV5-1	TRBD1	NA	CASSRDRGRTEAFF	TGCGCCAGCAGCCGCGACAGGGGAAGAACTGAAGCTTTCTTT
TRBJ2-5	TRBV2	TRBD2	NA	CASSAGLAGRVSRETQYF	TGTGCCAGCAGTGCGGGACTAGCGGGGAGGGTTTCCAGAGAGACCCAGTACTTC
TRBJ2-2	TRBV29-1	TRBD1	NA	CSFGTGNPGELFF	TGCAGCTTCGGGACAGGGAATCCCGGGGAGCTGTTTTTT
TRBJ2-6	TRBV7-6	TRBD2	NA	CASSLALAGVSGANVLTF	TGTGCCAGCAGCTTAGCACTAGCGGGGGTCTCTGGGGCCAACGTCCTGACTTTC
TRBJ1-2	TRBV19	TRBD1	NA	CASSIPPGQANGYTF	TGTGCCAGTAGTATACCCCCTGGACAGGCAAATGGCTACACCTTC
TRBJ1-1	TRBV30	NA	NA	CAWDRMNTEAFF	TGTGCCTGGGACAGGATGAACACTGAAGCTTTCTTT
TRBJ1-1	TRBV7-2	NA	NA	CASSLGSSRNTEAFF	TGTGCCAGCAGCTTAGGATCTTCCAGGAACACTGAAGCTTTCTTT
TRBJ2-5	TRBV9	TRBD1	once	CASSAGRGETQYF	TGTGCCAGCAGCGCGGGCAGGGGGGAGACCCAGTACTTC
TRBJ2-5	TRBV6-5	TRBD2	NA	CASSRGRRGVSAQYF	TGTGCCAGCAGCCGAGGCCGGCGGGGGGTGTCGGCCCAGTACTTC
TRBJ2-5	TRBV9	NA	NA	CASSPRGVQETQYF	TGTGCCAGCAGCCCCAGGGGTGTCCAAGAGACCCAGTACTTC
TRBJ1-1	TRBV20-1	NA	NA	CSASRASEAFF	TGCAGTGCTAGTCGCGCCTCGGAAGCTTTCTTT
TRBJ2-3	TRBV5-4	NA	NA	CASSLELGSSTDTQYF	TGTGCCAGCAGCTTGGAGCTCGGGAGCTCTACAGATACGCAGTATTTT
TRBJ2-1	TRBV7-9	TRBD1	NA	CASSPPDREDGYPNEQFF	TGTGCCAGCAGCCCACCCGACAGGGAAGACGGATACCCCAATGAGCAGTTCTTC
TRBJ2-5	TRBV27	TRBD2	NA	CASSKIAGGGMETQYF	TGTGCCAGCAGCAAAATAGCGGGAGGGGGAATGGAGACCCAGTACTTC
TRBJ2-7	TRBV12-2	NA	NA	CASRLEDRGPSYEQYF	TGTGCAAGTCGCTTAGAGGACAGGGGCCCTTCCTACGAGCAGTACTTC
TRBJ2-7	TRBV3-1/TRBV3-2	TRBD2	NA	CASSLLAGGNEQYF	TGTGCCAGCAGCCTTCTAGCGGGAGGTAACGAGCAGTACTTC
TRBJ2-2	TRBV19	TRBD1	NA	CASRLRTGIKLFF	TGTGCCAGTAGATTAAGGACAGGGATCAAGCTGTTTTTT
TRBJ1-1	TRBV4-1	TRBD1	NA	CASSEDRVVNTEAFF	TGCGCCAGCAGCGAAGACAGGGTGGTGAACACTGAAGCTTTCTTT
TRBJ2-2	TRBV7-3	NA	NA	CASSYARGPRHANTGELFF	TGTGCCAGCAGCTACGCCAGGGGCCCCCGCCATGCGAACACCGGGGAGCTGTTTTTT
TRBJ1-5	TRBV20-1	NA	NA	CSSSDSSNQPQHF	TGCAGTTCGAGTGACAGTAGCAATCAGCCCCAGCATTTT